This T cell receptor beta chain was recovered during a study of shared clonotypes between healthy human individuals. At the level of the study: Plates per donor: three CD4 naive, three CD4 memory, two CD8 naive, one CD8 memory. The study's findings and limits: For naive CD4 cells, 4% to 5% of clonotypes were shared across a few donors. At large depth, rarefaction still showed sorted-subset sequencing to be incomplete.

On this clone: Its matching antigen is unknown.

CD45RO-negative CD8 cells positively selected for CCR7 made up the naive population, which excluded terminally differentiated effector memory CD45RA+ cells. Healthy and HIV-negative, the adult donors had no recent acute infections or vaccinations. Trimming removed 0 bases from V and 6 bases from J, with 9 bases in between. CDR1 and CDR2 (germline): SEHNR, FQNEAQ (reference sequence). The CDR3 has 13 residues. The method was immunoSEQ multiplex PCR; TCRdb's version includes in-frame clones alone and lacks a portion of them. The table shows 1.5 million to 2.5 million clones, with roughly 94% occurring only once.

The chain has TRBV7-9 and TRBJ2-7; tentatively, D is TRBD1 or TRBD2 (5 bases each). The sequenced sample was naive CD8+ T cells sorted from blood. The source of this sequence is a man younger than 35 in good health. Here the CDR3 reads CASSLAWGSEQYF. The CDR3 nucleotides read TGTGCCAGCAGCTTAGCCTGGGGGAGCGAGCAGTACTTC.